This T cell receptor beta chain derives from a study of T cell responses to AZD1222 COVID-19 vaccine. Across the whole study: Doses given second, at about 4 or about 12 weeks, were pooled. Study-wide points: Receipt of two AZD1222 doses was followed by a rise in Spike-specific TCR breadth and depth. Repertoire samples came only from after the peak T cell response. Only a handful of AZD1222 recipients, more than 5 in all, had baseline seropositivity.

Only in-frame clones appear in the TCRdb table, and some are missing; sequencing was by immunoSEQ multiplex PCR. The sample gives under 95,000 clones, roughly nine tenths of which show up once; approximately 2.1% is in the top ten. Concerning this clone itself: Its target is unknown.

V gave up 3 bases and J gave up 4 bases, with 12 bases separating them. CDR3 size: 13 residues. Germline values: CDR1 SQVTM, CDR2 ANQGSEA. This chain links TRBV29-1 with TRBJ1-2; D is perhaps TRBD1 (5 bases). The TCR originated in an adult in good health. Sequenced here: peripheral blood, sampled on day 0 of AZD1222 vaccination. CDR3 sequence reads: CSVDESQGYGYTF. CDR3 bases: TGCAGCGTTGACGAATCTCAGGGCTATGGCTACACCTTC.